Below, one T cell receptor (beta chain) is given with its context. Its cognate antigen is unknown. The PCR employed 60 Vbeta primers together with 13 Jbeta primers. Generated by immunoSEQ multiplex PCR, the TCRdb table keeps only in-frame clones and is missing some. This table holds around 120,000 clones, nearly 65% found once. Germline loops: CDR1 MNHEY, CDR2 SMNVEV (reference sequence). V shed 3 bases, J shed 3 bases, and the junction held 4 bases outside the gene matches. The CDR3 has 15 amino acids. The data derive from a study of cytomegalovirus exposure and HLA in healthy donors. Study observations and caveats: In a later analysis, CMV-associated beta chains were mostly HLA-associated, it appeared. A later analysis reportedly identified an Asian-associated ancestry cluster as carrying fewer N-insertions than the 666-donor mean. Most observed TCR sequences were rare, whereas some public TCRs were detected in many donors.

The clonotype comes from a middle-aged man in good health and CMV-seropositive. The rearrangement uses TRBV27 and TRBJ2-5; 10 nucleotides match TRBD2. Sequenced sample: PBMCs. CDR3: CASSFLAGVEETQYF. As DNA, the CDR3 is TGTGCCAGCAGTTTCCTAGCGGGAGTTGAAGAGACCCAGTACTTC.